The clone carrying this T cell receptor (beta chain) was recorded a few times. The sample belongs to a study of blood T cells in healthy people across ages. The CDR3 spans 15 residues. Per the germline V gene, CDR1 is SGHAT and CDR2 is FQNNGV. Trimming cost V 8 bases and J 2 bases, with 15 bases left between them. It was with a sample-barcoded 5' primer and a J-beta primer mix that a second PCR of about 6 to 12 cycles was run. All cDNA molecules were each tagged by a template-switch adaptor with 12 random nucleotides. Using its own MiXCR run on the 5' RACE reads, TCRdb lists one record per CDR3 protein. The table has about 1,400,000 distinct CDR3 sequences, approximately 60% seen once.

The sequencing input was blood. V gene TRBV11-2 combines with J gene TRBJ2-2; D is uncertain. This receptor was identified in a man in his late teens or twenties in good health. DNA of the CDR3: TGTGCCAGCCCGCGTATCACCAGAAACACCGGGGAGCTGTTTTTT. This translates into CASPRITRNTGELFF.